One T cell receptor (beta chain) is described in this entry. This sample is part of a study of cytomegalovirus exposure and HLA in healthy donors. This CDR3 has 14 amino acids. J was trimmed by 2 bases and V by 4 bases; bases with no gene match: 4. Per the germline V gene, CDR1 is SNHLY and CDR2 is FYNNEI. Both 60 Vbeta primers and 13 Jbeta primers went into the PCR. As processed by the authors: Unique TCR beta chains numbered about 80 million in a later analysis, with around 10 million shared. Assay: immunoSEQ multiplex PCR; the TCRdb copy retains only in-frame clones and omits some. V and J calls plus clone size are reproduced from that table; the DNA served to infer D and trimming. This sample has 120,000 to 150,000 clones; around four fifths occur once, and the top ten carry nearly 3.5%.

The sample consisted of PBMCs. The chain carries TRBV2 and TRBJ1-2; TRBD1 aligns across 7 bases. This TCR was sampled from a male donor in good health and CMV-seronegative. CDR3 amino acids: CASSVEGQNYGYTF. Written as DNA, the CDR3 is TGTGCCAGCAGTGTGGAGGGACAGAACTATGGCTACACCTTC. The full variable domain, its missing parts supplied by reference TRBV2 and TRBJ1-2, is EPEVTQTPSHQVTQMGQEVILRCVPISNHLYFYWYRQILGQKVEFLVSFYNNEISEKSEIFDDQFSVERPDGSNFTLKIRSTKLEDSAMYFCASSVEGQNYGYTFGSGTRLTVV.